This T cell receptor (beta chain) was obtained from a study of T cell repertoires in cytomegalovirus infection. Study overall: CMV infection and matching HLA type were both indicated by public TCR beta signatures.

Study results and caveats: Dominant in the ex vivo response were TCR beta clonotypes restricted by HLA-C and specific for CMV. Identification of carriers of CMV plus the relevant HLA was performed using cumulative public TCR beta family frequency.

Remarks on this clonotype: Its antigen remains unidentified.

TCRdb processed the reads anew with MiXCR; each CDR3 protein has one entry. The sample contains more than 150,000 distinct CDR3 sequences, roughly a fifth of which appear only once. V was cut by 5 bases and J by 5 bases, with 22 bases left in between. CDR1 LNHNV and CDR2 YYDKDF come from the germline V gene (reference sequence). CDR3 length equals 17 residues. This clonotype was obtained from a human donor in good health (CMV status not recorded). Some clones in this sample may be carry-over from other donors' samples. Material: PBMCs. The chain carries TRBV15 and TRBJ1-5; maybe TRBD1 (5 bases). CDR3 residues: CATSPTGNGRRDQPQHF. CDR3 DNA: TGTGCCACCAGCCCAACAGGTAACGGGAGACGGGATCAGCCCCAGCATTTT.